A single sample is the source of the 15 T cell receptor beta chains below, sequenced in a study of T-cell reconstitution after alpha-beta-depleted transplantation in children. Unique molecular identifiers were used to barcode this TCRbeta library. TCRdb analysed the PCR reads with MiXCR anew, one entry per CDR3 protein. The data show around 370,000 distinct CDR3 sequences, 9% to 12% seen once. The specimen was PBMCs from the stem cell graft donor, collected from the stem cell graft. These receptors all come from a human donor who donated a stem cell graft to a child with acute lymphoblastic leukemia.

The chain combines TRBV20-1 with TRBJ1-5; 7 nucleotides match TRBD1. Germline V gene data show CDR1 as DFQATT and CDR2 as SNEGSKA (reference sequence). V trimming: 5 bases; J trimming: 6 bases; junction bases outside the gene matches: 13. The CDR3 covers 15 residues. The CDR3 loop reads CSAEDRTLLGQPQHF. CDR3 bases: TGCAGTGCTGAGGACAGGACTTTACTGGGTCAGCCCCAGCATTTT.

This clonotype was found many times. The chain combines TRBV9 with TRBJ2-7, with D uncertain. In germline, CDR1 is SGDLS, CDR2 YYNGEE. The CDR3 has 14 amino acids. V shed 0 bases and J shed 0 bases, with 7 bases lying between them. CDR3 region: CASSVEQSSYEQYF. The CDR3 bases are TGTGCCAGCAGCGTAGAGCAGAGCTCCTACGAGCAGTACTTC. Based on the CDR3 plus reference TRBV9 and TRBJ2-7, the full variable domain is DSGVTQTPKHLITATGQRVTLRCSPRSGDLSVYWYQQSLDQGLQFLIQYYNGEERAKGNILERFSAQQFPDLHSELNLSSLELGDSALYFCASSVEQSSYEQYFGPGTRLTVT.

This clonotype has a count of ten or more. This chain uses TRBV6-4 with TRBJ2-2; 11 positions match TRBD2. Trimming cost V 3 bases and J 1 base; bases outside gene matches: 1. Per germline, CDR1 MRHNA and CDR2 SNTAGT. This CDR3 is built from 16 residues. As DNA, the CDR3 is TGTGCCAGCAGTGAAGGGACTAGCGGGAACACCGGGGAGCTGTTTTTT. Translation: CASSEGTSGNTGELFF.

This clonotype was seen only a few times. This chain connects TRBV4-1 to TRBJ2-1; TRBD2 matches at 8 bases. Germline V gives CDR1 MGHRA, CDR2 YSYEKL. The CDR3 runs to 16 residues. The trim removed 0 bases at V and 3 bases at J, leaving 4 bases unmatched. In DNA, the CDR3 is TGCGCCAGCAGCCAAGAAGCGGGAGACGGCTACAATGAGCAGTTCTTC. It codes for CASSQEAGDGYNEQFF.

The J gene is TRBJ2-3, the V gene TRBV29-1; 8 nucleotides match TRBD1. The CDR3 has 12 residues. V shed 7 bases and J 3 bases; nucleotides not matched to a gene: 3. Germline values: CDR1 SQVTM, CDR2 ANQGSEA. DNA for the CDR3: TGCAGCGCAGGGGGCCGGACAGATACGCAGTATTTT. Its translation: CSAGGRTDTQYF.

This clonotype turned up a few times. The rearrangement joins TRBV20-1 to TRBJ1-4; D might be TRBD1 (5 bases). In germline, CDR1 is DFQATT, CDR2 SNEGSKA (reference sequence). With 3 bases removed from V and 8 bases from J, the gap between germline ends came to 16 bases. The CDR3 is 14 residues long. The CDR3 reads CSARGPLTGEKLFF. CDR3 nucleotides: TGCAGTGCTAGGGGACCTCTTACGGGAGAAAAACTGTTTTTT.

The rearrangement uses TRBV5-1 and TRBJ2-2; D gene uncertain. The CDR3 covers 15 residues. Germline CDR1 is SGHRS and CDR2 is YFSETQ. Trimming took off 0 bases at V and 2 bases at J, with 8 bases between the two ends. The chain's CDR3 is CASSLASPNTGELFF. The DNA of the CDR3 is TGCGCCAGCAGCTTGGCCTCCCCAAACACCGGGGAGCTGTTTTTT.

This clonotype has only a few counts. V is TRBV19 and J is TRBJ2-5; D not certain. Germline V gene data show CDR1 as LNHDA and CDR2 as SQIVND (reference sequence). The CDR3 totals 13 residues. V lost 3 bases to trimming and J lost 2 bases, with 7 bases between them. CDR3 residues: CASSMPSQETQYF. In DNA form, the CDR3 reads TGTGCCAGTAGTATGCCTTCTCAAGAGACCCAGTACTTC.

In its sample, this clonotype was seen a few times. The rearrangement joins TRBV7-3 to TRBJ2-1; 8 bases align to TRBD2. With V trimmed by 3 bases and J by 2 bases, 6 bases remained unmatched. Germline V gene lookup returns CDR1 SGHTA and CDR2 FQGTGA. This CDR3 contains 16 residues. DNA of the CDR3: TGTGCCAGCAGCTTTCTAGCGCGGGAGGCCTACAATGAGCAGTTCTTC. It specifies CASSFLAREAYNEQFF.

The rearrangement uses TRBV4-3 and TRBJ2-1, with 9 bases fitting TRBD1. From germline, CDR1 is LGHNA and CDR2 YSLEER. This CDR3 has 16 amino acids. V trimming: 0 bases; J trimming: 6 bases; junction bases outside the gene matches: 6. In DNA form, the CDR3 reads TGCGCCAGCAGCCAAGATTCCGGACAGGGGTCCAATGAGCAGTTCTTC. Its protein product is CASSQDSGQGSNEQFF.

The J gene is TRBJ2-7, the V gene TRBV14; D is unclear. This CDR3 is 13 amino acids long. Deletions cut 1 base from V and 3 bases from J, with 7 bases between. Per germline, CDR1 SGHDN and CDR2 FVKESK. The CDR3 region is CASSQVSGYEQYF. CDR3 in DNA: TGTGCCAGCAGCCAAGTCAGTGGCTACGAGCAGTACTTC.

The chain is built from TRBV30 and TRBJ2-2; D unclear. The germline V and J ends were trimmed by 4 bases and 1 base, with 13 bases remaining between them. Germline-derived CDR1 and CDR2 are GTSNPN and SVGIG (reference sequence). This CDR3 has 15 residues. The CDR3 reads CAWIPVWGNTGELFF. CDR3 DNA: TGTGCCTGGATTCCAGTTTGGGGGAACACCGGGGAGCTGTTTTTT.

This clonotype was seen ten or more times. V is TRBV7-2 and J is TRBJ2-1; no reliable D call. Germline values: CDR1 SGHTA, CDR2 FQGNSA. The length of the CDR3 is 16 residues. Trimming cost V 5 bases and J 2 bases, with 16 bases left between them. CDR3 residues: CASSPPESGPYNEQFF. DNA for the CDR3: TGTGCCAGCAGCCCACCTGAATCTGGCCCCTACAATGAGCAGTTCTTC.

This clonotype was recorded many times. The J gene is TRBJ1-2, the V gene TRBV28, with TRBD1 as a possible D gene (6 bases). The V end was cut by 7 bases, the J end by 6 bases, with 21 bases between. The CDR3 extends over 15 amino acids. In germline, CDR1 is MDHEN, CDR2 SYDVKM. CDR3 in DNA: TGTGCCAGCACCCCTCCCGGGACACAGGGCGATGGCTACACCTTC. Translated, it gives CASTPPGTQGDGYTF.

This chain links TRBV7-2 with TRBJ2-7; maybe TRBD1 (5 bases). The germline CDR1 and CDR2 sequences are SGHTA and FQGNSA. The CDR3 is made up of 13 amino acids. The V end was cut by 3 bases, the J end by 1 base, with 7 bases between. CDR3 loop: CASSFRQSYEQYF. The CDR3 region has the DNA TGTGCCAGCAGCTTTAGACAGTCCTACGAGCAGTACTTC. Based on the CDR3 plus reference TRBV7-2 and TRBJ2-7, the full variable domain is GAGVSQSPSNKVTEKGKDVELRCDPISGHTALYWYRQSLGQGLEFLIYFQGNSAPDKSGLPSDRFSAERTGGSVSTLTIQRTQQEDSAVYLCASSFRQSYEQYFGPGTRLTVT.